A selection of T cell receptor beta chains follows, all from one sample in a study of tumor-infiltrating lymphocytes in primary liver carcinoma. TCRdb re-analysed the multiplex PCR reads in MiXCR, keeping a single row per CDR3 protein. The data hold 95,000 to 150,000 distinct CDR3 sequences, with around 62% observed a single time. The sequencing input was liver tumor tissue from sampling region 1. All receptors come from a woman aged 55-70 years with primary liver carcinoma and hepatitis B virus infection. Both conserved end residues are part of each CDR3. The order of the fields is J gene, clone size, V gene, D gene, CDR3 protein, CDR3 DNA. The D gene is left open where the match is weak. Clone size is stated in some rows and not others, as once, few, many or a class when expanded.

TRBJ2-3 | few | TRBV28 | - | CASSPGFVGQYF | TGTGCCAGCAGTCCCGGATTTGTAGGGCAGTATTTT
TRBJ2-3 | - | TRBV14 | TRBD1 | CAINQTAGTGLLTDTQYF | TGTGCCATCAACCAGACGGCCGGGACAGGGTTGTTGACAGATACGCAGTATTTT
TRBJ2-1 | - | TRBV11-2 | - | CASNLQGTGNEQFF | TGTGCCAGCAACTTACAGGGTACTGGGAATGAGCAGTTCTTC
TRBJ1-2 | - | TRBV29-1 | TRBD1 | CSATPGGENYDYTF | TGCAGCGCCACCCCAGGGGGCGAGAACTATGACTACACCTTC
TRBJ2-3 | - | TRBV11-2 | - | CASSLTASVDTLYF | TGTGCCAGCAGCTTAACGGCTAGCGTAGATACGCTATATTTT
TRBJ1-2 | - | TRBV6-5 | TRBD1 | CTSSYSTGWGYTF | TGTACCAGCAGTTACTCGACAGGGTGGGGCTACACATTC
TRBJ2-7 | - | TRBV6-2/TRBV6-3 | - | CTSSTGFEQYF | TGTACCAGCAGTACAGGGTTCGAGCAGTACTTC
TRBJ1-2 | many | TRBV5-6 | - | CASSYGTPNYGYTF | TGTGCCAGCAGCTACGGGACACCAAACTATGGCTACACCTTC
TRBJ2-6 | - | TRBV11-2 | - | CASSLQASWTNVLTF | TGTGCCAGCAGTCTACAGGCCTCTTGGACCAACGTCCTGACTTTC
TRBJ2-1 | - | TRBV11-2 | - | CASSSESASEHFF | TGTGCCAGCAGCTCAGAGTCAGCGAGTGAGCACTTCTTC
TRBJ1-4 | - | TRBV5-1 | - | CASSVTRGSEKLFF | TGCGCCAGCAGCGTGACAAGGGGCTCTGAAAAACTGTTTTTT
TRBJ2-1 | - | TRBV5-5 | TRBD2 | CASSFTSGRAPVADGSYNEQFF | TGTGCCAGCAGCTTTACAAGCGGGAGGGCCCCGGTTGCCGATGGGTCCTACAATGAGCAGTTCTTC
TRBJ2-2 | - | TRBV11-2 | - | CVSSLEPNTGELLF | TGTGTCAGCAGCTTAGAGCCGAACACCGGGGAGCTGTTATTT